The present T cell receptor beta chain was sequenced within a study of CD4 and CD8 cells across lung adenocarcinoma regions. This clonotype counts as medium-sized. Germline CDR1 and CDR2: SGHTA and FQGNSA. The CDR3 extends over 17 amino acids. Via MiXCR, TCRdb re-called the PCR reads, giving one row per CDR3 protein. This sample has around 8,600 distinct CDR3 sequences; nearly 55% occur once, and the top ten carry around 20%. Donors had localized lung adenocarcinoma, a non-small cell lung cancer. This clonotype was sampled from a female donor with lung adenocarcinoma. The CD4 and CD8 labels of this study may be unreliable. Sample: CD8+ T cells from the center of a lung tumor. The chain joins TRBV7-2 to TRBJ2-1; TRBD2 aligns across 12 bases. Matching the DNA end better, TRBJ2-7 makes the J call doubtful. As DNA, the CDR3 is TGTGCCAGCAGCTTACGGGGCCGGACTAGCGGGAACAATGAGCAGTACTTC. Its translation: CASSLRGRTSGNNEQYF.